This T cell receptor (beta chain) was profiled in a study of vaccination and CD4 T cells after COVID-19. Overall study context: Each individual in the study obtained two doses of BNT162b2 or mRNA-1273 vaccine. Regarding the study as a whole: With convalescent patients, a median about 84% of reactive clones emerged solely after vaccination.

This clonotype has just a few counts. The target antigen is unknown. Sequenced with the Oncomine TCR Beta short-read assay was DNA taken from cultured CD4+ T cells. TCRdb re-called the PCR reads with MiXCR, one entry per CDR3 protein. The table includes about 10,000 distinct CDR3 sequences, approximately 60% detected once. Noted treatment: approximately 9-day PBMC culture with coronavirus spike peptide pools or control peptides (ViraFEST assay). Germline CDR1 reads SGHTA; CDR2 reads FQGTGA. Trimming cost V 2 bases and J 4 bases, with 7 bases left between them. This CDR3 contains 13 residues. The receptor's source is a human donor who had recovered from COVID-19. Sequencing was carried out using CD4+ T cells from blood, cultured in vitro. This chain links TRBV7-3 with TRBJ2-3, with a possible D match to TRBD2 (5 bases). In DNA, the CDR3 is TGTGCCAGCAGCTTAGAGGGTCCAGATACGCAGTATTTT. Amino acid sequence: CASSLEGPDTQYF.